These T cell receptor beta chains were read from a single sample in a study of human T cells and chemical hapten exposure. TCRdb re-called the RACE reads through MiXCR, storing one row per CDR3 protein. The sample contains about 380,000 distinct CDR3 sequences, about 6.3% of which appear only once. Sample: whole blood, taken in connection with sensitization to the hapten diphenylcyclopropenone (DPC). These receptors originate from a woman between 18 and 29 years old with alopecia areata. Some clones in this sample may be carry-over from other donors' samples. The CDR3 runs from the conserved cysteine through the conserved F or W. The D gene is left open where the match is weak. A clone size is listed for some rows: how often the clone was seen (once, few, many), or a class if it is expanded.

clone size	D gene	V gene	J gene	CDR3 protein	CDR3 DNA
few	TRBD2	TRBV20-1	TRBJ2-7	CSARDQAGGSYEQYF	TGCAGTGCTAGAGATCAAGCGGGGGGGTCCTACGAGCAGTACTTC
-	TRBD1	TRBV2	TRBJ1-4	CASRWTGGINEKLFF	TGTGCCAGCAGGTGGACAGGGGGCATTAATGAAAAACTGTTTTTT
many	-	TRBV4-1	TRBJ2-7	CASSQQGRGYEQYF	TGCGCCAGCAGCCAACAGGGTAGAGGCTACGAGCAGTACTTC
-	-	TRBV7-8	TRBJ1-2	CASSLAAGAFFRGYGYTF	TGTGCCAGCAGCTTAGCGGCAGGGGCTTTTTTTCGGGGCTATGGCTACACCTTC
many	TRBD1	TRBV3-1	TRBJ2-6	CASSLTGTGAPGANVLTF	TGTGCCAGCAGCCTGACCGGGACAGGGGCGCCCGGGGCCAACGTCCTGACTTTC
few	TRBD1	TRBV27	TRBJ2-2	CASSFMAGGSAGELFF	TGTGCCAGCAGTTTCATGGCAGGGGGCTCGGCCGGGGAGCTGTTTTTT
few	-	TRBV25-1	TRBJ1-2	CASSESAGHGYTF	TGTGCCAGCAGTGAATCTGCAGGGCATGGCTACACCTTC
few	-	TRBV24-1	TRBJ2-5	CATAKGREETQYF	TGTGCCACCGCCAAGGGCAGGGAAGAGACCCAGTACTTC
many	TRBD1	TRBV27	TRBJ1-2	CASRPGQSNYGYTF	TGTGCCAGCAGACCGGGACAGAGTAACTATGGCTACACCTTC
many	-	TRBV29-1	TRBJ2-3	CSADESADTQYF	TGCAGCGCCGACGAGTCGGCAGATACGCAGTATTTT
-	TRBD2	TRBV7-8	TRBJ2-3	CASSHLSGGAADTQYF	TGTGCCAGCAGCCACCTTAGCGGGGGGGCTGCAGATACGCAGTATTTT
few	-	TRBV6-1	TRBJ2-2	CASAGGVHTGELFF	TGTGCCAGTGCCGGCGGGGTTCACACCGGGGAGCTGTTTTTT
many	-	TRBV7-6	TRBJ1-1	CASSAGLTNTEAFF	TGTGCCAGCAGCGCAGGCCTAACGAACACTGAAGCTTTCTTT
many	TRBD1	TRBV27	TRBJ2-7	CASSPETGGTYEQYF	TGTGCCAGCAGTCCGGAGACAGGGGGGACCTACGAGCAGTACTTC
-	-	TRBV6-2/TRBV6-3	TRBJ2-5	CASSYRGVVGGTQYF	TGTGCCAGCAGTTATCGGGGAGTCGTTGGAGGGACCCAGTACTTC
-	TRBD2	TRBV20-1	TRBJ2-3	CSARSTSGRTDAQYF	TGCAGTGCTAGATCTACTAGCGGTCGCACAGATGCGCAGTATTTT
few	TRBD2	TRBV9	TRBJ2-3	CASSVDRGGAFSTQYF	TGTGCCAGCAGCGTAGACCGCGGGGGGGCCTTTTCTACGCAGTATTTT
many	-	TRBV4-1	TRBJ1-6	CASSQAEGSNSPLHF	TGCGCCAGCAGCCAAGCGGAGGGAAGTAATTCACCCCTCCACTTT
-	-	TRBV11-2	TRBJ2-3	CASSLARDLRTTSTDTQYF	TGTGCCAGCAGCTTAGCACGGGACCTACGCACAACTAGCACAGATACGCAGTATTTT
-	-	TRBV7-9	TRBJ2-7	CASSPVGVGPSYEQYF	TGTGCCAGCAGCCCCGTCGGGGTAGGCCCCTCCTACGAGCAGTACTTC
few	-	TRBV20-1	TRBJ1-2	CSAPPAETDLRGYTF	TGCAGTGCGCCGCCTGCCGAGACAGACCTGCGGGGCTACACCTTC
many	-	TRBV6-6	TRBJ1-2	CASSYTPEKGFNGYTF	TGTGCCAGCAGTTACACCCCTGAAAAGGGTTTTAATGGCTACACCTTC
few	TRBD1	TRBV20-1	TRBJ1-6	CSALPTGAGNSPLHF	TGCAGTGCTCTCCCGACAGGGGCTGGTAATTCACCCCTCCACTTT
many	-	TRBV12-5	TRBJ2-5	CASVIGGGEETQYF	TGTGCTAGTGTGATAGGCGGAGGCGAAGAGACCCAGTACTTC
few	-	TRBV9	TRBJ2-1	CASSVGAGNEQFF	TGTGCCAGCAGCGTAGGTGCGGGGAATGAGCAGTTCTTC
few	TRBD1	TRBV20-1	TRBJ2-1	CSAETGGSYNEQFF	TGCAGTGCGGAGACAGGGGGTTCGTACAATGAGCAGTTCTTC
many	-	TRBV5-6	TRBJ2-5	CASSRQETQYF	TGTGCCAGCAGCCGCCAAGAGACCCAGTACTTC
many	-	TRBV11-2	TRBJ2-2	CASSLAIDFMGTSDGELFF	TGTGCCAGCAGCTTGGCCATCGATTTCATGGGTACCTCTGACGGGGAGCTGTTTTTT
many	TRBD1	TRBV4-3	TRBJ1-1	CASSQDENRGTEAFF	TGCGCCAGCAGCCAAGATGAGAACAGGGGAACTGAAGCTTTCTTT
-	TRBD1	TRBV20-1	TRBJ2-7	CSARDPQGTNYEQYF	TGCAGTGCTAGAGATCCACAGGGGACCAACTACGAGCAGTACTTC
many	TRBD1	TRBV2	TRBJ1-5	CASSRQGSVNQPQHF	TGTGCCAGCAGTCGACAGGGTAGCGTCAATCAGCCCCAGCATTTT
many	-	TRBV28	TRBJ2-7	CASSPPGTEYEQYF	TGTGCCAGCAGTCCCCCCGGGACCGAATACGAGCAGTACTTC
many	TRBD1	TRBV27	TRBJ1-1	CASSLSPYRGTEAFF	TGTGCCAGCAGTTTATCTCCCTACAGGGGGACTGAAGCTTTCTTT
-	-	TRBV28	TRBJ2-1	CASSLAGRNEQFF	TGTGCCAGCAGTTTAGCAGGGCGGAATGAGCAGTTCTTC
-	TRBD1	TRBV11-2	TRBJ1-1	CASSLSPLGDRNTEAFF	TGTGCCAGCAGCTTATCTCCGCTTGGGGACAGGAACACTGAAGCTTTCTTT